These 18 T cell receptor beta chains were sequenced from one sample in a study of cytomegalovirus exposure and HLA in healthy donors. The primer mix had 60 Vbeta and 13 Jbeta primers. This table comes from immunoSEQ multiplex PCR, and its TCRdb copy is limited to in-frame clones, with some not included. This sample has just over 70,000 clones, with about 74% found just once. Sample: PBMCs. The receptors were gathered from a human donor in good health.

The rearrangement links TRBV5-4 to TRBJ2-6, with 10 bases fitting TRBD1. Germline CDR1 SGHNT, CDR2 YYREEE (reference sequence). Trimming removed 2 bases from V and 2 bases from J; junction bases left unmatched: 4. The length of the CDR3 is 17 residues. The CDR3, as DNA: TGTGCCAGCAGCTTACCGGGACAGGGGACTGGGGCCAACGTCCTGACTTTC. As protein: CASSLPGQGTGANVLTF. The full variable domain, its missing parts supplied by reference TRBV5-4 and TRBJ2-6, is ETGVTQSPTHLIKTRGQQVTLRCSSQSGHNTVSWYQQALGQGPQFIFQYYREEENGRGNFPPRFSGLQFPNYSSELNVNALELDDSALYLCASSLPGQGTGANVLTFGAGSRLTVL.

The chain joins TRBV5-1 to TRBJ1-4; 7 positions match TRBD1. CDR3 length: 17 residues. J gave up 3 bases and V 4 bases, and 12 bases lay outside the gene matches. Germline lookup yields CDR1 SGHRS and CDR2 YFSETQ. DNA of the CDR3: TGCGCCAGCAGCGCAAGCAACAGGGGTACGGCTAATGAAAAACTGTTTTTT. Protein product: CASSASNRGTANEKLFF.

CDR3 sequence (DNA): TGTGCCAGCGTTGGGGTGACAGGGGGCCGGGTGATAACTGAAGCTTTCTTT. Translated, it gives CASVGVTGGRVITEAFF. The V and J genes are TRBV28 and TRBJ1-1, with 10 nucleotides matching TRBD1. Germline V CDR1 and CDR2: MDHEN, SYDVKM. V dropped 8 bases and J dropped 5; count of bases not matched to a gene: 17. The CDR3 runs 17 residues. The complete variable domain, with remaining parts taken from reference TRBV28 and TRBJ1-1, reads DVKVTQSSRYLVKRTGEKVFLECVQDMDHENMFWYRQDPGLGLRLIYFSYDVKMKEKGDIPEGYSVSREKKERFSLILESASTNQTSMYLCASVGVTGGRVITEAFFGQGTRLTVV.

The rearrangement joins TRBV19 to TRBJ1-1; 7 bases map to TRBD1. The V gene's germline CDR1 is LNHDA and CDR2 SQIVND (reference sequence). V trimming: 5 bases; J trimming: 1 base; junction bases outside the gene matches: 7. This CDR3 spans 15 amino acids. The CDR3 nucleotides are TGTGCCAGTAGTTTACAGGGGTCTACGAACACTGAAGCTTTCTTT. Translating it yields CASSLQGSTNTEAFF. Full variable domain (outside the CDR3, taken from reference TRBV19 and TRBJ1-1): DGGITQSPKYLFRKEGQNVTLSCEQNLNHDAMYWYRQDPGQGLRLIYYSQIVNDFQKGDIAEGYSVSREKKESFPLTVTSAQKNPTAFYLCASSLQGSTNTEAFFGQGTRLTVV.

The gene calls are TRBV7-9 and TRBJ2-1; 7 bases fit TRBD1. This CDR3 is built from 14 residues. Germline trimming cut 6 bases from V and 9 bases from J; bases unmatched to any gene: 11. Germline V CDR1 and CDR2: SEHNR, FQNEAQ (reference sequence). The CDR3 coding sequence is TGTGCCAGCAGTTCTCAGACACAGGGGAGTGAGCAGTTCTTC. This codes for CASSSQTQGSEQFF.

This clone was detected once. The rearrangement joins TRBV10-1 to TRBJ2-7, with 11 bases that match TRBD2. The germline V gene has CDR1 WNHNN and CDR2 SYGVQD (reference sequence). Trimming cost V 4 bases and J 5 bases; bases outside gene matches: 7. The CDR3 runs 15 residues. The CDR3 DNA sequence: TGCGCCAGCAGTGGGTCTAGCGGGAGGAGAGACGAGCAGTACTTC. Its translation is CASSGSSGRRDEQYF.

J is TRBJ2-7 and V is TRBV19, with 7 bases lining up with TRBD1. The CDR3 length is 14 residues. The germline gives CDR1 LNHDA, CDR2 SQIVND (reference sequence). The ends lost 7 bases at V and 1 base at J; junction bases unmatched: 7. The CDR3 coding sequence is TGTGCCAGTATGCGGACAGGTTATTCCTACGAGCAGTACTTC. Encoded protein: CASMRTGYSYEQYF. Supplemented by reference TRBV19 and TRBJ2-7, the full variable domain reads DGGITQSPKYLFRKEGQNVTLSCEQNLNHDAMYWYRQDPGQGLRLIYYSQIVNDFQKGDIAEGYSVSREKKESFPLTVTSAQKNPTAFYLCASMRTGYSYEQYFGPGTRLTVT.

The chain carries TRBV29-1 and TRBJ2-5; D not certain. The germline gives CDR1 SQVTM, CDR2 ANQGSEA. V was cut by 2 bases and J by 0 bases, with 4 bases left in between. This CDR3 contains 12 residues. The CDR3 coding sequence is TGCAGCGTTGAACCGTACCAAGAGACCCAGTACTTC. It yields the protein CSVEPYQETQYF.

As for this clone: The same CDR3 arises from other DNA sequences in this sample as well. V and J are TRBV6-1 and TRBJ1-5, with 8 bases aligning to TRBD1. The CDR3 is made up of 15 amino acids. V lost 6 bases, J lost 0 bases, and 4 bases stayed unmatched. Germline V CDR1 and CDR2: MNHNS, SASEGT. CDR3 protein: CASRAGTGSNQPQHF. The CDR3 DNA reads TGTGCCAGCAGGGCCGGGACAGGTAGCAATCAGCCCCAGCATTTT.

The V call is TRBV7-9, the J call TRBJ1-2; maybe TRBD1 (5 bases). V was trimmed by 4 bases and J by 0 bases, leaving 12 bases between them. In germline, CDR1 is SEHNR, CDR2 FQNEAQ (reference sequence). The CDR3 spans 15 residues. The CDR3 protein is CASSSGGGTNYGYTF. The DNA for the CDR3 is TGTGCCAGCAGCTCGGGGGGAGGGACTAACTATGGCTACACCTTC.

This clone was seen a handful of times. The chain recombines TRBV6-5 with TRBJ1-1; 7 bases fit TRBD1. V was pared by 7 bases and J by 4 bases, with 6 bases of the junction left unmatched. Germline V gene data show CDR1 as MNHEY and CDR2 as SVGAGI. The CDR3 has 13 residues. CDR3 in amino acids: CASTRGTATEAFF. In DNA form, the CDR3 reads TGTGCCAGCACCAGGGGGACAGCCACTGAAGCTTTCTTT.

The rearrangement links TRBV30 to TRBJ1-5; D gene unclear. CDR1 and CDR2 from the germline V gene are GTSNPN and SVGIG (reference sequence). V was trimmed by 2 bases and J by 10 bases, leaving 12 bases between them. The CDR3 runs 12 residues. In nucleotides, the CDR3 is TGTGCCTGGAGTAGAGCGGGCTTACCCCAGCATTTT. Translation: CAWSRAGLPQHF.

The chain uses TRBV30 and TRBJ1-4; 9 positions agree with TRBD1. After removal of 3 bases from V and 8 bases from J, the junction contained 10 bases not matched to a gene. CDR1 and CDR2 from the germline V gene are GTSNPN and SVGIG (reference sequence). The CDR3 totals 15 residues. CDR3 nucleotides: TGTGCCTGGAGCGATACAGGGGGCGCTGAGGAAAAACTGTTTTTT. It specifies CAWSDTGGAEEKLFF.

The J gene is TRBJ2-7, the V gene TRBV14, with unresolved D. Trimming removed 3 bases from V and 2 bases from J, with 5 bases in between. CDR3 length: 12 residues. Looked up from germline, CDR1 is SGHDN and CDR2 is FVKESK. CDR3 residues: CASSQSTYEQYF. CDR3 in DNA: TGTGCCAGCAGCCAGTCCACCTACGAGCAGTACTTC. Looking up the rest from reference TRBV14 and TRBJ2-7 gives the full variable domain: EAGVTQFPSHSVIEKGQTVTLRCDPISGHDNLYWYRRVMGKEIKFLLHFVKESKQDESGMPNNRFLAERTGGTYSTLKVQPAELEDSGVYFCASSQSTYEQYFGPGTRLTVT.

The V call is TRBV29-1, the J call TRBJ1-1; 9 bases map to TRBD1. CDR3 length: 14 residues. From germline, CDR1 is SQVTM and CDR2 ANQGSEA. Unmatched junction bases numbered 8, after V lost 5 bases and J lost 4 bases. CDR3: CSVSKRGQGTEAFF. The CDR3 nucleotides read TGCAGCGTTTCAAAGAGGGGACAGGGCACTGAAGCTTTCTTT.

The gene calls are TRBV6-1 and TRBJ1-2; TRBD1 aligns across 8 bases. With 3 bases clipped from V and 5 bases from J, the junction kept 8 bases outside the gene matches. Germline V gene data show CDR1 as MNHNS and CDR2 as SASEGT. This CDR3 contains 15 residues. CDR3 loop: CASSEYPTGAYGYTF. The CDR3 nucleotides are TGTGCCAGCAGTGAGTACCCGACAGGGGCTTATGGCTACACCTTC.

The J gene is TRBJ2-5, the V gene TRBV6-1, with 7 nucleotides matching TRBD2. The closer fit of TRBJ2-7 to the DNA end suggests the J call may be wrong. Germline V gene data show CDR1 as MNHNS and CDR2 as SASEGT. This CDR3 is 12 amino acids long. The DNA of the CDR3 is TGTGCCGCAACGAGGGAGGGGAACGAGCAGTACTTC. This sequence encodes CAATREGNEQYF.

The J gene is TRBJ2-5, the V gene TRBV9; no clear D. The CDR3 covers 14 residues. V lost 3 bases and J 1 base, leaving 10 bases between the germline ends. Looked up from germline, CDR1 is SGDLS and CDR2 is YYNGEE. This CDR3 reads CASSGSGFQETQYF. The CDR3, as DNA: TGTGCCAGCAGCGGATCCGGGTTCCAAGAGACCCAGTACTTC.